This is a list of T cell receptor beta chains from one sample in a study of blood T cells in healthy people across ages. TCRdb passed the 5' RACE reads through MiXCR, listing each CDR3 protein once. The data contain some 900,000 distinct CDR3 sequences, around 49% of them singletons. Material: blood. These receptors came from a man aged 25-40 years in good health. Both conserved end residues are part of each CDR3. A D gene is named only where the DNA matches it firmly. Some rows have no size entry. The others give once, few or many, or a class for an expanded clone.

>-|13|TRBJ2-7|TRBV28|few
TGTGCCATCGAAGTGGACAACTCCTACGAGCAGTACTTC
CAIEVDNSYEQYF
>-|13|TRBJ2-7|TRBV20-1|-
TGCAGTGCTAGAGATGCGGCGACCAACGAGCAGTACTTC
CSARDAATNEQYF
>-|11|TRBJ1-2|TRBV20-1|-
TGCAGTGCTACCCGGGCAGTCGGCTACACCTTC
CSATRAVGYTF
>TRBD1|15|TRBJ1-2|TRBV6-4|-
TGTGCCAGCAGTGACACCGGGACAGGGGGCGGCGGCTACACCTTC
CASSDTGTGGGGYTF
>TRBD2|12|TRBJ2-7|TRBV29-1|many
TGCAGCGTTGCCAGCGGGGGGAACGAGCAGTACTTC
CSVASGGNEQYF
>-|15|TRBJ2-1|TRBV9|few
TGTGCCAGCAGCGTGGAGGGCGGTTTAAGGAATGAGCAGTTCTTC
CASSVEGGLRNEQFF
>-|15|TRBJ2-3|TRBV27|few
TGTGCCAGCATACCCGCTTGGGGGAGCACAGATACGCAGTATTTT
CASIPAWGSTDTQYF
>-|14|TRBJ2-3|TRBV20-1|-
TGCAGTGCTCGGGGATTAGGCGGCACAGATACGCAGTATTTT
CSARGLGGTDTQYF
>TRBD2|16|TRBJ2-3|TRBV15|once
TGTGCCACCAGCAGAGGAGCGGGGGGGTTGACAGATACGCAGTATTTT
CATSRGAGGLTDTQYF
>-|10|TRBJ2-1|TRBV20-1|-
TGCAGTGCTTGGGACAATGAGCAGTTCTTC
CSAWDNEQFF
>-|13|TRBJ2-3|TRBV19|-
TGTGCCTGCGCATCGCAGCACACAGATACGCAGTATTTT
CACASQHTDTQYF
>-|14|TRBJ2-5|TRBV5-1|once
TGCGCCAGCAGCCCCGATGGGGGTAGAGGGACCCAGTACTTC
CASSPDGGRGTQYF
>-|13|TRBJ1-2|TRBV28|-
TGTGCCAGCATTGCCCGGGACAAGGATGGCTACACCTTC
CASIARDKDGYTF
>-|16|TRBJ2-1|TRBV7-2|-
TGTGCCAGCAGCTTAGGCTCGGCGGGGGCGTACAATGAGCAGTTCTTC
CASSLGSAGAYNEQFF
>-|17|TRBJ2-3|TRBV25-1|-
TGTGCCAGCAGTGAGCCCATACCGGGACTGGACACAGATACGCAGTATTTT
CASSEPIPGLDTDTQYF
>-|14|TRBJ2-7|TRBV4-1|-
TGCGCCGGCAGCCAAGGGTACGGGATCTACGAGCAGTACTTC
CAGSQGYGIYEQYF
>-|16|TRBJ2-1|TRBV7-8|-
TGTGCCAGCAGCTCTGAGGACTCCAAGATTCCCTACGAGCAGTTCTTC
CASSSEDSKIPYEQFF
>-|16|TRBJ2-1|TRBV13|-
TGTGCCAGCAGCTTAGACCGGGTAGGCGCCTACAATGAGCAGTTCTTC
CASSLDRVGAYNEQFF
>TRBD2|16|TRBJ2-1|TRBV20-1|-
TGCAGTGCTCCAGATTTGACGGGGGGCTCCTACAATGAGCAGTTCTTC
CSAPDLTGGSYNEQFF
>TRBD1|17|TRBJ2-3|TRBV9|few
TGTGCCAGCAGCGCTATCCCGACAGGGGCTATCACAGATACGCAGTATTTT
CASSAIPTGAITDTQYF
>-|12|TRBJ2-5|TRBV27|few
TGTGCCAGCATAGACAGTGAAGAGACCCAGTACTTC
CASIDSEETQYF
>-|15|TRBJ2-7|TRBV10-3|-
TGTGCCATCAGTGAGGCGGGGTTTACCTCCTACGAGCAGTACTTC
CAISEAGFTSYEQYF
>TRBD1|17|TRBJ1-2|TRBV7-2|few
TGTGCCAGCAGCTTAGATCCTCGACAGGGGGCGGCCTATGGCTACACCTTC
CASSLDPRQGAAYGYTF
>TRBD1|16|TRBJ2-3|TRBV9|-
TGTGCCAGCAGCGTACTGGGACAGGGAGGGGCAGATACGCAGTATTTT
CASSVLGQGGADTQYF
>TRBD2|15|TRBJ2-1|TRBV6-4|many
TGTGCCAGCAGTGATTCTAGCGGGGGCCACAATGAGCAGTTCTTC
CASSDSSGGHNEQFF
>-|15|TRBJ1-4|TRBV4-3|-
TGCGCCAGCAGCCAAGAAAAGGGCTTTGGAGAAAAACTGTTTTTT
CASSQEKGFGEKLFF
>TRBD1|19|TRBJ2-1|TRBV5-6|-
TGTGCCAGCAGTGAAGCAGGGGGCGCGATTCCCATAAACTACAATGAGCAGTTCTTC
CASSEAGGAIPINYNEQFF
>-|14|TRBJ2-1|TRBV7-2|-
TGTGCCAGCGGCGTTCAGGAGCGAAACAATGAGCAGTTCTTC
CASGVQERNNEQFF
>-|16|TRBJ1-5|TRBV5-1|few
TGCGCCAGCAGCTTGGGGACCGCGTATAGCAATCAGCCCCAGCATTTT
CASSLGTAYSNQPQHF
>-|15|TRBJ1-1|TRBV4-1|-
TGCGCCAGCAGCCAAGTCGTGGTCGCGGGCGCTGAAGCTTTCTTT
CASSQVVVAGAEAFF
>TRBD2|16|TRBJ2-3|TRBV4-3|-
TGCGCCAGCAGCCAAGGGGTGGGGGGGATCACAGATACGCAGTATTTT
CASSQGVGGITDTQYF
>TRBD1|15|TRBJ2-1|TRBV20-1|few
TGCAGTGCTAGAGATTTTGGGACAGGGTACAATGAGCAGTTCTTC
CSARDFGTGYNEQFF
>TRBD1|16|TRBJ2-5|TRBV4-1|few
TGCGCCAGCAGCCAACCTTGGGCGACAGGGGAAGAGACCCAGTACTTC
CASSQPWATGEETQYF
>TRBD1|14|TRBJ2-7|TRBV7-8|-
TGTGCCAGCAGCGGGAACAGGGGTCCCTACGAGCAGTACTTC
CASSGNRGPYEQYF
>-|17|TRBJ1-1|TRBV4-2|-
TGTGCCAGCAGCCCCCAATCGGGGGGCGTATTGGACACTGAAGCTTTCTTT
CASSPQSGGVLDTEAFF
>-|15|TRBJ2-1|TRBV7-9|-
TGTGCCAGCAGCTTAATTTTTTCAGGGGTTGGTGAGCAGTTCTTC
CASSLIFSGVGEQFF
>-|13|TRBJ2-7|TRBV6-2/TRBV6-3|few
TGTGCCAGCAGTTATGAATTTACCTACGAGCAGTACTTC
CASSYEFTYEQYF
>-|14|TRBJ1-4|TRBV5-5|-
TGTGCCAGCAGAACGGAGTCATTTAATGAAAAACTGTTTTTT
CASRTESFNEKLFF
>-|14|TRBJ2-6|TRBV28|-
TGTGCCAGCATTAACCATGGCGGGGCCAACGTCCTGACTTTC
CASINHGGANVLTF
>-|14|TRBJ2-3|TRBV7-3|-
TGTGCCAGCAGCTCAGGACCGAACCCGGATACGCAGTATTTT
CASSSGPNPDTQYF
>-|15|TRBJ2-3|TRBV4-3|-
TGCGCCAACAAACGGGGAATCTCTAGCACAGATACGCAGTATTTT
CANKRGISSTDTQYF
>TRBD2|18|TRBJ2-5|TRBV20-1|-
TGCAGTACAAAGAGGACTAGCGGGGGGGCCTTGGTTGAAAAGACCCAGTACTTC
CSTKRTSGGALVEKTQYF
>-|15|TRBJ2-1|TRBV5-1|-
TGCGCCAGCAGCTCCAGACAGGATCTGTACAATGAGCAGTTCTTC
CASSSRQDLYNEQFF
>TRBD2|15|TRBJ2-3|TRBV12-3/TRBV12-4|-
TGTGCCAGCACCCTTAGCGGGGGGGCGGTAGATACGCAGTATTTT
CASTLSGGAVDTQYF
>-|14|TRBJ2-5|TRBV7-2|few
TGTGCCAGCAGCTTATGGGGACTTCAAGAGACCCAGTACTTC
CASSLWGLQETQYF
>TRBD2|17|TRBJ2-1|TRBV27|-
TGTGCCAGCAGTTTACGGGTTAGCGGGGGTACCTACAATGAGCAGTTCTTC
CASSLRVSGGTYNEQFF
>-|13|TRBJ1-3|TRBV5-1|-
TGCGCCAGCAGTAGGAGCGGAGGAAACACCATATATTTT
CASSRSGGNTIYF
>-|14|TRBJ2-1|TRBV10-3|few
TGTGCCATCAGTGCGCGGGAATCCTACAATGAGCAGTTCTTC
CAISARESYNEQFF
>-|13|TRBJ2-7|TRBV20-1|few
TGCAGTGCTAGAGGTGGGGCTAGGTACGAGCAGTACTTC
CSARGGARYEQYF
>TRBD2|16|TRBJ2-7|TRBV4-1|-
TGCGCCAGCAGCCAACTTAGCGGGGTTAGCTCCTACGAGCAGTACTTC
CASSQLSGVSSYEQYF
>-|13|TRBJ1-2|TRBV12-3/TRBV12-4|-
TGTGCCAGCAGTTTAGGGGCTATGTATGGCTACACCTTC
CASSLGAMYGYTF
>TRBD2|17|TRBJ2-3|TRBV2|-
TGTGCCAGCACTCCGGGACTAGCGGGGGGTACCACAGATACGCAGTATTTT
CASTPGLAGGTTDTQYF
>TRBD1|14|TRBJ1-2|TRBV4-3|few
TGCGCCAGCAGCCATGACCCGACAGGGGATGGCTACACCTTC
CASSHDPTGDGYTF
>TRBD1|14|TRBJ1-2|TRBV29-1|-
TGCAGCGGGAGGGGGACAGGGGTTAACTATGGCTACACCTTC
CSGRGTGVNYGYTF
>TRBD2|16|TRBJ2-3|TRBV5-1|-
TGCGCCAGCAGCGGCGGGACTAGCGGTAGCACAGATACGCAGTATTTT
CASSGGTSGSTDTQYF
>-|14|TRBJ2-7|TRBV4-3|-
TGCGCCAGCAGCCAAGATCGTGAGGTTAGCGAGCAGTACTTC
CASSQDREVSEQYF
>-|14|TRBJ2-1|TRBV5-1|-
TGCGCCAGCAGTACCCCCGGGACAATCAATGAGCAGTTCTTC
CASSTPGTINEQFF
>TRBD2|18|TRBJ2-3|TRBV11-3|-
TGTGCCAGCAGCTCCTCCCAGCTAGCGGGGGGGTTCACAGATACGCAGTATTTT
CASSSSQLAGGFTDTQYF